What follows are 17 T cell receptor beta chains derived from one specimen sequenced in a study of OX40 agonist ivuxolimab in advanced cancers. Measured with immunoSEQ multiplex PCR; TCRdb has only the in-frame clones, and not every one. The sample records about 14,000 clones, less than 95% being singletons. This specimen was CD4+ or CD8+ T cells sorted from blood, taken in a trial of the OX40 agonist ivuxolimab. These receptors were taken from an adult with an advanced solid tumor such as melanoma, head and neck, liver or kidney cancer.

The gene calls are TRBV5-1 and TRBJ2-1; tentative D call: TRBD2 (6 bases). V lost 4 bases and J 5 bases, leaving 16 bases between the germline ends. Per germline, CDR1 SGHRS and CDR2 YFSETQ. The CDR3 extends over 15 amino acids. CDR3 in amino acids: CASSPGTSGHNEQFF. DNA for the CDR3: TGCGCCAGCAGCCCCGGGACTTCCGGACACAATGAGCAGTTCTTC.

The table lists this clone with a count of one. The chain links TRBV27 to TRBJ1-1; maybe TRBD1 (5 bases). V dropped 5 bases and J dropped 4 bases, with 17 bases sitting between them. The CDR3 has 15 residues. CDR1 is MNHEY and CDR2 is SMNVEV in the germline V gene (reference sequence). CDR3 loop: CASSPWAGMATEAFF. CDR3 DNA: TGTGCCAGCAGTCCCTGGGCAGGGATGGCCACTGAAGCTTTCTTT.

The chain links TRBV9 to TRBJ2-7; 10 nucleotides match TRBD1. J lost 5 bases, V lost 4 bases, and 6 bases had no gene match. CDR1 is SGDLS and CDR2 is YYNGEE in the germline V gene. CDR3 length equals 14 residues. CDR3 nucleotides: TGTGCCAGCAGCACGGGACAGGGGTGGGACGAGCAGTACTTC. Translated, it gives CASSTGQGWDEQYF.

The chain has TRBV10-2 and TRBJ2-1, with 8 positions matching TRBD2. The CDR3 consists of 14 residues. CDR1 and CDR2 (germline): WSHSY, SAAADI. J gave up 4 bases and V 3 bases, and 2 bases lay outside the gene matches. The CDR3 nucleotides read TGCGCCAGCAGTGACACGGGAGGGTACAATGAGCAGTTCTTC. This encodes CASSDTGGYNEQFF.

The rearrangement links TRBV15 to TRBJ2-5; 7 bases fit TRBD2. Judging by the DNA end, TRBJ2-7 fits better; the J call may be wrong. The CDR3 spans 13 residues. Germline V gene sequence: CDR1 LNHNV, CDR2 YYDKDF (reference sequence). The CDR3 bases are TGTGCCACCAGCAGCCGGGACTACTACGAGCAGTACTTC. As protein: CATSSRDYYEQYF.

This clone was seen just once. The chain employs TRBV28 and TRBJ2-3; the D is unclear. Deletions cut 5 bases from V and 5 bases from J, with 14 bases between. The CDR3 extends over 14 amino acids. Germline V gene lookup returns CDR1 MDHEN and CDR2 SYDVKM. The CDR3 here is CASSPVPTLDTQYF. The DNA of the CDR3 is TGTGCCAGCAGTCCCGTCCCGACTTTAGATACGCAGTATTTT. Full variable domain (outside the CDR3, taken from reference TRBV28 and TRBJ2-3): DVKVTQSSRYLVKRTGEKVFLECVQDMDHENMFWYRQDPGLGLRLIYFSYDVKMKEKGDIPEGYSVSREKKERFSLILESASTNQTSMYLCASSPVPTLDTQYFGPGTRLTVL.

In nucleotides, the CDR3 is TGTGCCAGCAGCCTCCCAGCCCAGTCCTCCTACGAGCAGTACTTC. It is translated as CASSLPAQSSYEQYF. The chain recombines TRBV11-2 with TRBJ2-7; D unclear. Trimming took off 5 bases at V and 0 bases at J, with 14 bases between the two ends. The germline V gene has CDR1 SGHAT and CDR2 FQNNGV. This CDR3 contains 15 residues.

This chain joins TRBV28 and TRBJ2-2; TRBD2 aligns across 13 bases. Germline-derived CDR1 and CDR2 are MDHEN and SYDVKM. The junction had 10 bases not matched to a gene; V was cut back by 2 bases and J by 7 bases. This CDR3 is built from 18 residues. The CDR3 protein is CASSLTSGRVIGRGELFF. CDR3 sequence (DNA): TGTGCCAGCAGTTTAACTAGCGGGAGGGTAATAGGTCGCGGGGAGCTGTTTTTT.

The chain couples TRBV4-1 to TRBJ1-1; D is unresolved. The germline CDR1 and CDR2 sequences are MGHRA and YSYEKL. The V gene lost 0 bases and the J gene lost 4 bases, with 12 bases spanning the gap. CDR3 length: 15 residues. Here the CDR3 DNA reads TGCGCCAGCAGCCAAGACTTATGGGGTGGCACTGAAGCTTTCTTT. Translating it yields CASSQDLWGGTEAFF.

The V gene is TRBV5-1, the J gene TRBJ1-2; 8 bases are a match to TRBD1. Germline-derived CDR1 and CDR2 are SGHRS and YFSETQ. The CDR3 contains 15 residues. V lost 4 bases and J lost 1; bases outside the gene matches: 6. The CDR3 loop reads CASSPGTGFNYGYTF. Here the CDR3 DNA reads TGCGCCAGCAGCCCAGGGACAGGTTTTAACTATGGCTACACCTTC.

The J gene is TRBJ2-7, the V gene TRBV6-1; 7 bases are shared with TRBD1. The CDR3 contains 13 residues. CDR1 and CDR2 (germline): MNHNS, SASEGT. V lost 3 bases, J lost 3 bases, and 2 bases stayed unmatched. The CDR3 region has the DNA TGTGCCAGCAGTGAGGGACAGATCTACGAGCAGTACTTC. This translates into CASSEGQIYEQYF.

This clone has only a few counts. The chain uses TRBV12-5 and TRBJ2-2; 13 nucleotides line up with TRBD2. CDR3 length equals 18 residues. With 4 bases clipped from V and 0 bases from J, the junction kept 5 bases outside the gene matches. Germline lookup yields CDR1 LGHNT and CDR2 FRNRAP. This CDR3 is CASGSQGTSGTNTGELFF. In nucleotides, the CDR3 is TGTGCTAGTGGTTCACAAGGGACTAGCGGGACGAACACCGGGGAGCTGTTTTTT. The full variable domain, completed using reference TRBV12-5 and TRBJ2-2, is DARVTQTPRHKVTEMGQEVTMRCQPILGHNTVFWYRQTMMQGLELLAYFRNRAPLDDSGMPKDRFSAEMPDATLATLKIQPSEPRDSAVYFCASGSQGTSGTNTGELFFGEGSRLTVL.

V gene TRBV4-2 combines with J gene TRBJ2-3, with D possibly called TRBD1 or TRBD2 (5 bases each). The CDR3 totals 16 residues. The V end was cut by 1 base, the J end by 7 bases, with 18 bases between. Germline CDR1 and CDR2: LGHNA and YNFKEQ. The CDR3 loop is CASSQVAGLEGYTQYF. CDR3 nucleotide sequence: TGTGCCAGCAGCCAAGTCGCAGGCCTTGAGGGGTATACGCAGTATTTT.

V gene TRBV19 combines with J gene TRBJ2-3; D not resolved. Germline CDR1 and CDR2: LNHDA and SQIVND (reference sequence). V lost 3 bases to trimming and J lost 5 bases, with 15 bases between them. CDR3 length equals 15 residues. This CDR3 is CASSMTGLLGDTQYF. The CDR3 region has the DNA TGTGCCAGTAGTATGACCGGGTTGTTAGGAGATACGCAGTATTTT.

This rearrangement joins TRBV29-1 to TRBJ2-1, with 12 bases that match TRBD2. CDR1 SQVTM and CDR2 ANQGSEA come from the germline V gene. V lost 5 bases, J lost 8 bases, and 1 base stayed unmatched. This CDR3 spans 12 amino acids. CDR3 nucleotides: TGCAGCGTTCCTAGCGGGAGGGATGAGCAGTTCTTC. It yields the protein CSVPSGRDEQFF.

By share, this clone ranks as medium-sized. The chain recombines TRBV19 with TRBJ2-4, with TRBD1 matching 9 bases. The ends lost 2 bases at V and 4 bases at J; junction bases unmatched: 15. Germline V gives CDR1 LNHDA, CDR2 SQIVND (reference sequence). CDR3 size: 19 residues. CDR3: CASSIMLGSTGGGKNIQYF. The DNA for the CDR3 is TGTGCCAGTAGTATAATGTTGGGATCGACAGGGGGAGGAAAAAACATTCAGTACTTC.

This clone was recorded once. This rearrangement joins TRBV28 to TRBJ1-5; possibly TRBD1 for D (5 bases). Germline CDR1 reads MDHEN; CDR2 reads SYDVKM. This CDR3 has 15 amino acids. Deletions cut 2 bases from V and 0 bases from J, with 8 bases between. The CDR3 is CASSLGGFSNQPQHF. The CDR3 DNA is TGTGCCAGCAGTTTAGGGGGGTTTAGCAATCAGCCCCAGCATTTT.